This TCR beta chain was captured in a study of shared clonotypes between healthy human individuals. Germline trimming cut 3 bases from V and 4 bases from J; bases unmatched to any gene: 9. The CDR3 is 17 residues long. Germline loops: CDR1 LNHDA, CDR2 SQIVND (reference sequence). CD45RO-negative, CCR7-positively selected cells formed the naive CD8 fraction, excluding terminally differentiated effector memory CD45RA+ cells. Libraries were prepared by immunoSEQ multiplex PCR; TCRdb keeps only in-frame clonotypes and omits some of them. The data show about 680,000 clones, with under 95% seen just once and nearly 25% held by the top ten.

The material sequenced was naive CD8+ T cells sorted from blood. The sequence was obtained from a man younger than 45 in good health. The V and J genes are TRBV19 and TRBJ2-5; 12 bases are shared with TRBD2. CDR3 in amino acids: CASSILGLAGGSETQYF. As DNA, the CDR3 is TGTGCCAGTAGTATCCTAGGTCTAGCGGGAGGGTCAGAGACCCAGTACTTC.